The 6 T cell receptor beta chains reported below all come from one sample, sequenced in a study of T cell changes during pregnancy in multiple sclerosis (dated by TCRdb to between 2018 and 2021). Libraries were made using the immunoSEQ multiplex PCR assay. Not all clones reach the TCRdb copy of this immuneACCESS table, which keeps in-frame sequences only. Checked studies attribute under half of the gap to unresolved V genes and leave the rest unexplained. This sample comprises 50,000 to 65,000 clones, approximately 86% of them detected only once. Of the sample, 0.38% is held by the ten largest clones. The material sequenced was CD4+ T cells from peripheral blood mononuclear cells, taken in the third trimester of pregnancy. Receptors originate from a female donor with multiple sclerosis, enrolled in a pregnancy study.

The rearrangement joins TRBV7-3 to TRBJ2-2; 11 bases agree with TRBD1. Trimming at V came to 4 bases and at J to 2 bases, leaving 6 bases not matched to a gene. The CDR3 is 17 amino acids. Germline V gene data show CDR1 as SGHTA and CDR2 as FQGTGA. DNA of the CDR3: TGTGCCAGCAGCTCTGGGACAGGGGGTCGAAACACCGGGGAGCTGTTTTTT. This translates into CASSSGTGGRNTGELFF.

CDR3 DNA sequence: TGTGCCAGTAGTGGAGCAGGGTGGGCCACTGAAGCTTTCTTT. Protein: CASSGAGWATEAFF. J is TRBJ1-1 and V is TRBV19, with D possibly matching TRBD1 (5 bases). The CDR3 contains 14 residues. V lost 5 bases to trimming and J lost 4 bases, with 14 bases between them. CDR1 and CDR2 (germline): LNHDA, SQIVND (reference sequence).

This clone was seen just once. The chain recombines TRBV28 with TRBJ1-5; 9 nucleotides align to TRBD1. This CDR3 is 14 amino acids long. J lost 6 bases, V lost 5 bases, and 5 bases had no gene match. Germline V gene data show CDR1 as MDHEN and CDR2 as SYDVKM. The CDR3 here is CASSPGTGSQPQHF. The CDR3 region has the DNA TGTGCCAGCAGTCCGGGGACAGGGTCTCAGCCCCAGCATTTT.

The rearrangement joins TRBV30 to TRBJ1-3, with D perhaps TRBD1 (5 bases). CDR3 length equals 14 residues. The ends were cut back, 4 bases at V and 6 bases at J, with 16 bases in the middle. CDR1 is GTSNPN, CDR2 SVGIG, per germline (reference sequence). The CDR3 sequence: CAWNYGQGLNTIYF. As DNA, the CDR3 is TGTGCCTGGAATTACGGGCAGGGACTAAACACCATATATTTT.

The J gene is TRBJ1-6, the V gene TRBV11-2; 8 positions agree with TRBD1. This CDR3 comprises 15 residues. CDR1 is SGHAT and CDR2 is FQNNGV in the germline V gene. J was trimmed by 10 bases and V by 5 bases; bases with no gene match: 10. Written as DNA, the CDR3 is TGTGCCAGCAGCAAGCATGACAGGGGACGGTCACCCCTCCACTTT. This codes for CASSKHDRGRSPLHF. The whole variable domain, remainder taken from reference TRBV11-2 and TRBJ1-6, is EAGVAQSPRYKIIEKRQSVAFWCNPISGHATLYWYQQILGQGPKLLIQFQNNGVVDDSQLPKDRFSAERLKGVDSTLKIQPAKLEDSAVYLCASSKHDRGRSPLHFGNGTRLTVT.

The chain carries TRBV16 and TRBJ1-2, with a weak D call TRBD1 (5 bases). This CDR3 is built from 16 residues. Germline V gene lookup returns CDR1 KGHSY and CDR2 FQNENV. V was shortened by 0 bases and J by 7 bases, with 18 bases between the two germline ends. The CDR3 reads CASSQSRPGGIGGYTF. CDR3 sequence (DNA): TGTGCCAGCAGCCAATCGCGTCCCGGGGGGATTGGTGGCTACACCTTC.